The 10 T cell receptor beta chains below come from one sample, sequenced in a study of blood T cell repertoires in COVID-19. Libraries were prepared by immunoSEQ multiplex PCR; TCRdb keeps only in-frame clonotypes and omits some of them. This table has some 110,000 clones, 70% to 80% appearing once. The sequencing sample was made of peripheral blood. The receptors were sampled from a man in his fifties with acute or convalescent COVID-19.

The chain is built from TRBV15 and TRBJ1-2; 7 nucleotides align to TRBD1. CDR1 LNHNV and CDR2 YYDKDF come from the germline V gene (reference sequence). The V gene end was trimmed by 4 bases and the J gene end by 5 bases; junction bases not matched to a gene: 10. This CDR3 region has 15 residues. For the CDR3, the DNA is TGTGCCACCAGCATCACAGGGGCCTCTGGGTATGGCTACACCTTC. Translated, it gives CATSITGASGYGYTF.

The V call is TRBV6-2 or TRBV6-3, the J call TRBJ2-1; D gene ambiguous. Germline V CDR1 and CDR2: MNHEY, SVGEGT. The CDR3 sequence is 15 residues long. Trimming stripped 6 bases from V and 5 bases from J, with 17 bases between. CDR3 protein: CASSRRLIGNNEQFF. The CDR3 DNA is TGTGCCAGCAGCCGCCGACTTATCGGAAACAATGAGCAGTTCTTC.

Only a few counts were recorded for this clone. This chain connects TRBV19 to TRBJ1-1, with 7 positions matching TRBD1. Germline trimming cut 1 base from V and 5 bases from J; bases unmatched to any gene: 4. The CDR3 is 14 residues long. Germline V lookup: CDR1 LNHDA, CDR2 SQIVND (reference sequence). This chain's CDR3 is CASSIGSRGTEAFF. CDR3 nucleotide sequence: TGTGCCAGTAGTATAGGGTCCAGGGGGACTGAAGCTTTCTTT.

The rearrangement uses TRBV13 and TRBJ2-3; 8 nucleotides align to TRBD1. The CDR3 extends over 17 amino acids. Trimming cost V 5 bases and J 0 bases; bases outside gene matches: 10. Looked up from germline, CDR1 is PRHDT and CDR2 is FYEKMQ (reference sequence). Here the CDR3 DNA reads TGTGCCAGCAGCCCGAAATCGGGACAGGATAGCACAGATACGCAGTATTTT. It specifies CASSPKSGQDSTDTQYF.

This clone was seen a few times. This chain joins TRBV6-1 and TRBJ2-5, with 11 positions matching TRBD2. The CDR3 totals 20 residues. Germline assignment: CDR1 MNHNS and CDR2 SASEGT. V gave up 1 base and J gave up 5 bases; unmatched junction bases: 18. The CDR3 DNA follows: TGTGCCAGCAGTGAAGTAGCGGGGACTAGCGGAGTCAGGGCGGAGGAGACCCAGTACTTC. Its protein product is CASSEVAGTSGVRAEETQYF.

This chain uses TRBV30 with TRBJ2-2; D is ambiguous. V was cut by 2 bases and J by 6 bases, with 7 bases left in between. The germline V gene encodes CDR1 GTSNPN and CDR2 SVGIG (reference sequence). CDR3 length: 12 amino acids. CDR3 amino acids: CAWSYLSGELFF. The CDR3 region has the DNA TGTGCCTGGAGTTATTTATCCGGGGAGCTGTTTTTT.

A few counts support this clone. This sequence joins TRBV9 and TRBJ2-2, with D maybe TRBD2 (6 bases). CDR1 is SGDLS, CDR2 YYNGEE, per germline. The CDR3 extends over 15 amino acids. V was shortened by 0 bases and J by 4 bases, with 10 bases between the two germline ends. The CDR3 sequence is CASSVAGGTTGELFF. CDR3 in DNA: TGTGCCAGCAGCGTAGCCGGGGGAACCACCGGGGAGCTGTTTTTT.

This chain connects TRBV19 to TRBJ2-1; a weak D match, TRBD2 (6 bases). This CDR3 spans 15 amino acids. From germline, CDR1 is LNHDA and CDR2 SQIVND (reference sequence). V lost 1 base and J 2 bases, leaving 9 bases between the germline ends. CDR3: CASSIVPGAYNEQFF. For the CDR3, the DNA is TGTGCCAGTAGTATAGTTCCGGGAGCCTACAATGAGCAGTTCTTC.

The V gene is TRBV3-1 (or the pseudogene TRBV3-2), the J gene TRBJ2-2; 8 bases line up with TRBD1. The CDR3 covers 14 residues. Germline CDR1 LGHDT, CDR2 YNNKEL (reference sequence). Trimming cost V 6 bases and J 14 bases; bases outside gene matches: 14. As DNA, the CDR3 is TGTGCCAGCAGTCCCGGACAGGGCCCTTTTGGACTGTTTTTT. Translated, it gives CASSPGQGPFGLFF.

V usage is TRBV7-9 and J usage is TRBJ1-5; tentative D call: TRBD1 (5 bases). This CDR3 contains 16 residues. CDR1 and CDR2 from the germline V gene are SEHNR and FQNEAQ (reference sequence). V was shortened by 5 bases and J by 1 base, with 15 bases between the two germline ends. The DNA for the CDR3 is TGTGCCAGCAGCACCACAGGCATTTTCAGCAATCAGCCCCAGCATTTT. This codes for CASSTTGIFSNQPQHF.